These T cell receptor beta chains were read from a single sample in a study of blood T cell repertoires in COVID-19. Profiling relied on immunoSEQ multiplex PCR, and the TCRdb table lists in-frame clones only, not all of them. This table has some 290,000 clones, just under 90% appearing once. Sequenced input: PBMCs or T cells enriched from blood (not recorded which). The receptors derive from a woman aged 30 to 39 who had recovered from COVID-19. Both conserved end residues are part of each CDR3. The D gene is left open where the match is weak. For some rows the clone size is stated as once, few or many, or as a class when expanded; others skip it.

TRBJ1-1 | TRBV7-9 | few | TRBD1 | TGTGCCAGCAGCTTAGTTACAGGGGGCTTTTGGAACACTGAAGCTTTCTTT | CASSLVTGGFWNTEAFF
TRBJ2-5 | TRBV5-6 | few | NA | TGTGCCAGCACCTTAGACAGATACACAAAAGAGACCCAGTACTTC | CASTLDRYTKETQYF
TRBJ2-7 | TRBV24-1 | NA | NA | TGTGCCACCAGTGATAATACAGTGAGCTCCTACGAGCAGTACTTC | CATSDNTVSSYEQYF
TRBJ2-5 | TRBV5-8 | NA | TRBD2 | TGTGCCAGCAGCTTGGGCCTAGCGGGAGTAGGGACCCAGTACTTC | CASSLGLAGVGTQYF
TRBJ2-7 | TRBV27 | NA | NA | TGTGCCAGCAGCTCCCCTTCCCGCGGGCAGTACTTC | CASSSPSRGQYF
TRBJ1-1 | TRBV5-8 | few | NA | TGTGCCAGCAGCTTTCCCAGTCACACTGAAGCTTTCTTT | CASSFPSHTEAFF
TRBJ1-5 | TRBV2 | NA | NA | TGTGCCAGCAGCAGAGCCAGGGGAAACAATCAGCCCCAGCATTTT | CASSRARGNNQPQHF
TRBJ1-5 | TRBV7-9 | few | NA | TGTGCCAGCAGCGACCCGCCAGGCGAGCCCCAGCATTTT | CASSDPPGEPQHF
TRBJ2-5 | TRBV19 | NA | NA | TGTGCCAGTAGTATTGGCGGGGAAGAGACCCAGTACTTC | CASSIGGEETQYF
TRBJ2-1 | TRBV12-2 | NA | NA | TGTGCAAGTCGCTTAGTTGGGAGGAATGAGCAGTTCTTC | CASRLVGRNEQFF
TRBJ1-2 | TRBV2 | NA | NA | TGTGCCAGCAGTGACGGGGAAGGGCAAGGCTACACCTTC | CASSDGEGQGYTF
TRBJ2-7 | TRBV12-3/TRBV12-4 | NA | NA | TGTGCCAGCAGTTCCGGGTTTTACGAGCAGTACTTC | CASSSGFYEQYF
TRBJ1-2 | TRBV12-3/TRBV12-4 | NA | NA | TGTGCCAGCAGTTCAGGGTGGGGCTACACCTTC | CASSSGWGYTF
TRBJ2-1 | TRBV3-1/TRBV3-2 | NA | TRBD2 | TGTGCCAGCAGCCAAGTAGGTAGCGGGAGCTACAATGAGCAGTTCTTC | CASSQVGSGSYNEQFF
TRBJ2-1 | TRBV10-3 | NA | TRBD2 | TGTGCCATCAGTGGGGCAGCGGGAGCTCTCAATGAGCAGTTCTTC | CAISGAAGALNEQFF
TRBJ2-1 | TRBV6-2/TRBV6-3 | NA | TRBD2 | TGTGCCAGCAGTTACTCTGCTAGCGGGAGCTTGGAGCAGTTCTTC | CASSYSASGSLEQFF
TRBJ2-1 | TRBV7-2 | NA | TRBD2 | TGTGCCAGCAGCACGAGGACTAGCGGGAGGGTCCATGAGCAGTTCTTC | CASSTRTSGRVHEQFF
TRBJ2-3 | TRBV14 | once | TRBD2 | TGTGCCAGCAGCCCGATGACTAGCGGGAGCACAGATACGCAGTATTTT | CASSPMTSGSTDTQYF
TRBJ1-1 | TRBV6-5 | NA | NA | TGTGCCAGCAGTTACTCGAGGACAATCTGGACTGAAGCTTTCTTT | CASSYSRTIWTEAFF
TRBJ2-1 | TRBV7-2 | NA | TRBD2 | TGTGCCAGCAGCTATATCCCAGCGGGAGCAGAATCCTACAATGAGCAGTTCTTC | CASSYIPAGAESYNEQFF
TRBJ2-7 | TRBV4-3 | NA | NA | TGCGCCAGCAGCCAGGGCATCTCCTACGAGCAGTACTTC | CASSQGISYEQYF
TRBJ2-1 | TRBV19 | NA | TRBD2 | TGTGCCAGTAGTATAGTGGGAGCGGGAGCCTACAATGAGCAGTTCTTC | CASSIVGAGAYNEQFF
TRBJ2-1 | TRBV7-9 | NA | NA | TGTGCCAGCAGCTTGAGCGGAAGCTCCTACAATGAGCAGTTCTTC | CASSLSGSSYNEQFF
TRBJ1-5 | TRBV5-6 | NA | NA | TGTGCCAGCAGCCGGGCGGGAGGGTCCCAGCATTTT | CASSRAGGSQHF
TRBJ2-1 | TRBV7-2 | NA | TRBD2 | TGTGCCAGCACCCGCACTAGCGGGAGAATCCATGAGCAGTTCTTC | CASTRTSGRIHEQFF
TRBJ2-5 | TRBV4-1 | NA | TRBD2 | TGCGCCAGCAGCCCAACTAGCGGGAGCTCGGAGACCCAGTACTTC | CASSPTSGSSETQYF
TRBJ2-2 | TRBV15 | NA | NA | TGTGCCACCAGCAGAGATAAGAGCGGCGGGGAGCTGTTTTTT | CATSRDKSGGELFF
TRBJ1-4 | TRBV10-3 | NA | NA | TGTGCCATCAGTGATAGGGGTAATGAAAAACTGTTTTTT | CAISDRGNEKLFF
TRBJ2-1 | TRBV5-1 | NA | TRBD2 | TGCGCCAGCAGCTTGGTCGGACTAGCGGACAACTACAATGAGCAGTTCTTC | CASSLVGLADNYNEQFF
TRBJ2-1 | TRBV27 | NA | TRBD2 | TGTGCCAGCAGAAATTTAGCGGGAGTCTCCTACAATGAGCAGTTCTTC | CASRNLAGVSYNEQFF
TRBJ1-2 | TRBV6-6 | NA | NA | TGTGCCAGCAGTCAGCAGGGGTTTAACTATGGCTACACCTTC | CASSQQGFNYGYTF
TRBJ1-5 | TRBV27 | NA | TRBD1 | TGTGCCAGCAGAAGGGACAGTCTCCAGCCCCAGCATTTT | CASRRDSLQPQHF
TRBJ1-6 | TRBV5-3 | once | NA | TGTGCCAGAAGCCCCCGACAGACCTATAGGGCCAGACAGGTTTCACCCCTCCACTTT | CARSPRQTYRARQVSPLHF
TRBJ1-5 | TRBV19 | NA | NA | TGTGCCAGTAGTAGGAGACAGAATAGCAATCAGCCCCAGCATTTT | CASSRRQNSNQPQHF
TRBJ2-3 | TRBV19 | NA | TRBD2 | TGTGCCAGTAGTCCAGCGGGAGGGGTTGGTGTCACAGATACGCAGTATTTT | CASSPAGGVGVTDTQYF
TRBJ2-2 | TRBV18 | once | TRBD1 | TGTGCCAGCTCACCACCGGGACAGGGCGACACCGGGGAGCTGTTTTTT | CASSPPGQGDTGELFF
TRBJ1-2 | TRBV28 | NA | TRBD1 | TGTGCCAGCAGTCGACTGACAGGGAAGAATGGCTACACCTTC | CASSRLTGKNGYTF
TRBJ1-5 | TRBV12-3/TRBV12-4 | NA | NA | TGTGCCAGCAGTTCAGGGGAAAGGCCCCAGCATTTT | CASSSGERPQHF
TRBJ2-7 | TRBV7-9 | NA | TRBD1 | TGTGCCAGCAGCTGGACCGGACAGGGTCTCCACGAGCAGTACTTC | CASSWTGQGLHEQYF
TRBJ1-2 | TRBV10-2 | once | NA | TGCGCCAGCAGCCCCGCCGGGAGCTATGGCTACACCTTC | CASSPAGSYGYTF
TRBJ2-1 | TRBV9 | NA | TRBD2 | TGTGCCAGCAGCGTGACTAGCGGGAGTCTTGGTGAGCAGTTCTTC | CASSVTSGSLGEQFF
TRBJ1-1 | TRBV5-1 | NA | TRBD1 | TGCGCCAGCAGCCCTGGGACAGGTTTAGTGAACACTGAAGCTTTCTTT | CASSPGTGLVNTEAFF
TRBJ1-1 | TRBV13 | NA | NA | TGTGCCAGCAGCTTAGGTATCCAGGGTCTCGTGAACACTGAAGCTTTCTTT | CASSLGIQGLVNTEAFF
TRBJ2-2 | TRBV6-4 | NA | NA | TGTGCCAGCAGTGATCAGGGTTTGAACACCGGGGAGCTGTTTTTT | CASSDQGLNTGELFF
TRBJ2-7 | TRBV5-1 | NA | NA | TGCGCCAGCAGCTTGGGGGGGGCGGGAGATTACGAGCAGTACTTC | CASSLGGAGDYEQYF
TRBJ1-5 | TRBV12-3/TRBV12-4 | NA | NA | TGTGCCAGCAGTTCGCAGTCCGATCAGCCCCAGCATTTT | CASSSQSDQPQHF
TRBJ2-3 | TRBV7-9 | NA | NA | TGTGCCAGCAGCTTAGGGGGGCTCGGGACAGATACGCAGTATTTT | CASSLGGLGTDTQYF
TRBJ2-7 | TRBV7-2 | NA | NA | TGTGCCAGCAGCCCAGGGTTCCTAACCTACGAGCAGTACTTC | CASSPGFLTYEQYF
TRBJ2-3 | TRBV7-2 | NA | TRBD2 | TGTGCCAGCAGCTTAAGGACTAGCGGCGATACGCAGTATTTT | CASSLRTSGDTQYF
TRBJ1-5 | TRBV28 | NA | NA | TGTGCCAGCAGTTTAGGGCCGGGGGGGAGTCAGCCCCAGCATTTT | CASSLGPGGSQPQHF
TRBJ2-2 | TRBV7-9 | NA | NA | TGTGCCAGCAGCTTTATCTCGGGAGACACCGGGGAGCTGTTTTTT | CASSFISGDTGELFF
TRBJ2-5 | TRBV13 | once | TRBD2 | TGTGCCAGCAGTCAGGGACTAGCGGGGTTCCTTTCCGGGGAGACCCAGTACTTC | CASSQGLAGFLSGETQYF
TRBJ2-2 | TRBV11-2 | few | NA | TGTGCCAGCAGCCCCCCAGGAACCGGGGAGCTGTTTTTT | CASSPPGTGELFF
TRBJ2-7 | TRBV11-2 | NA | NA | TGTGCCAGCAGGCCGCAGGGCCAGGTTGCCTACGAGCAGTACTTC | CASRPQGQVAYEQYF
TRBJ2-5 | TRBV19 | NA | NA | TGTGCCAGTAGCGATCTAGAGGAGACCCAGTACTTC | CASSDLEETQYF
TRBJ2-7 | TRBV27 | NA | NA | TGTGCCAGCAGTTTCAAGGACAGTAGAGACTACGAGCAGTACTTC | CASSFKDSRDYEQYF
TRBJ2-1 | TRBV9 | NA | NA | TGTGCCAGCAGCGTAGGTGGCAACCTCCGTGACAATGAGCAGTTCTTC | CASSVGGNLRDNEQFF
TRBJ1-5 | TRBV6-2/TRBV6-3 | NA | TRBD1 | TGTGCCAGCAGTACCAGGACAGGGGGCGGAAGCAATCAGCCCCAGCATTTT | CASSTRTGGGSNQPQHF
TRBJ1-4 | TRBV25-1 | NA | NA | TGTGCCAGCAGTGGTGATCGGGGATACGGTGAAAAACTGTTTTTT | CASSGDRGYGEKLFF